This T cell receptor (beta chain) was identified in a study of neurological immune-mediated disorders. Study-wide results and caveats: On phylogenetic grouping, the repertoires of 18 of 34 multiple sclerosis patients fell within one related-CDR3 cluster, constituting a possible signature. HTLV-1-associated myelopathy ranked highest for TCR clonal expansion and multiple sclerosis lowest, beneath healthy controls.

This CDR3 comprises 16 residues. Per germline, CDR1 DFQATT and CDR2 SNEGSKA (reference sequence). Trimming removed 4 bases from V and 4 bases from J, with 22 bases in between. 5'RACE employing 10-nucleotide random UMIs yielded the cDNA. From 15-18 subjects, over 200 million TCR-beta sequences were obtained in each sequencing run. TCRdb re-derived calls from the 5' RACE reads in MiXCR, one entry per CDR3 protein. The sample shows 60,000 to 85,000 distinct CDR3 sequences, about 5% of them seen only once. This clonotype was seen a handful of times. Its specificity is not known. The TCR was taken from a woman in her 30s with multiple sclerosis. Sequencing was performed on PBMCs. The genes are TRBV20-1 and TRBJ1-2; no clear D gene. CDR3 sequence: CSANSNQRPVSYGYTF. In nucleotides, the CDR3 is TGCAGTGCTAACTCAAACCAGAGGCCGGTTAGCTATGGCTACACCTTC.